Shown below are 14 T cell receptor beta chains from a single sample sequenced in a study of T-cell reconstitution after alpha-beta-depleted transplantation in children. As it was prepared, the TCRbeta library received unique molecular identifiers. In TCRdb, the PCR reads were re-called with MiXCR into one record per CDR3 protein. The table lists about 270,000 distinct CDR3 sequences, more than 9% of them singletons, with roughly a tenth in the top ten. The sequencing here drew on PBMCs from the stem cell graft donor, taken from the stem cell graft. The source is a human donor who donated a stem cell graft to a child with SCID.

This clonotype was detected many times. The chain recombines TRBV27 with TRBJ2-7; D is unresolved. CDR3 length: 13 residues. Deletions cut 5 bases from V and 3 bases from J, with 11 bases between. Germline V gene lookup returns CDR1 MNHEY and CDR2 SMNVEV (reference sequence). CDR3 protein: CASSPSVGYEQYF. In DNA form, the CDR3 reads TGTGCCAGCAGTCCCAGTGTAGGCTACGAGCAGTACTTC.

This rearrangement joins TRBV12-3 or TRBV12-4 to TRBJ2-1, with a weak D call TRBD1 (6 bases). V lost 7 bases, J lost 6 bases, and 13 bases lay in between. This CDR3 has 13 amino acids. The CDR3 spells CASIFGTRNEQFF. As DNA, the CDR3 is TGTGCCAGCATTTTCGGGACACGCAATGAGCAGTTCTTC.

This clonotype was counted many times. The chain links TRBV5-1 to TRBJ2-7; D is unresolved. Trimming took 0 bases from V and 9 from J, leaving 10 bases between them. CDR3 length: 12 residues. Germline V gene sequence: CDR1 SGHRS, CDR2 YFSETQ. This CDR3 is CASSLAGYRQYF. CDR3 nucleotide sequence: TGCGCCAGCAGCTTGGCCGGCTATCGGCAGTACTTC.

This clonotype has a handful of counts. The gene calls are TRBV20-1 and TRBJ2-1, with 10 bases identical to TRBD2. J lost 4 bases, V lost 2 bases, and 8 bases had no gene match. Germline values: CDR1 DFQATT, CDR2 SNEGSKA (reference sequence). The length of the CDR3 is 16 residues. The CDR3 coding sequence is TGCAGTGCTAGACCTAAAACTAGCGGGGAGTACAATGAGCAGTTCTTC. Its translation: CSARPKTSGEYNEQFF.

This clonotype has at least ten counts. The chain couples TRBV11-2 to TRBJ1-1, with a weak D call TRBD1 (5 bases). The V gene lost 0 bases and the J gene lost 4 bases, with 12 bases spanning the gap. Germline V lookup: CDR1 SGHAT, CDR2 FQNNGV. This CDR3 is 15 amino acids long. CDR3 sequence: CASSLDRVGGTEAFF. CDR3 sequence (DNA): TGTGCCAGCAGCTTAGATCGCGTGGGGGGCACTGAAGCTTTCTTT.

This clonotype was picked up many times. This chain uses TRBV2 with TRBJ1-5; D ambiguous. V lost 7 bases, J lost 2 bases, and 24 bases lay in between. This CDR3 region has 18 residues. The V gene's germline CDR1 is SNHLY and CDR2 FYNNEI. The DNA of the CDR3 is TGTGCCAGCACCCGCTGGGTTGGCGAGGGTTGGGGCAATCAGCCCCAGCATTTT. It yields the protein CASTRWVGEGWGNQPQHF.

This clonotype was counted at least ten times. The gene calls are TRBV12-3 or TRBV12-4 and TRBJ2-7, with D unclear. Trimming cost V 2 bases and J 7 bases, with 9 bases left between them. This CDR3 is 12 amino acids long. The CDR3 DNA reads TGTGCCAGCAGTTTATCCCTGGGTGAGCAGTACTTC. Protein: CASSLSLGEQYF.

This clonotype was found a few times. This sequence joins TRBV5-6 and TRBJ2-5; 8 positions match TRBD2. V was pared by 0 bases and J by 4 bases, with 5 bases of the junction left unmatched. This CDR3 is built from 15 residues. The V gene's germline CDR1 is SGHDT and CDR2 YYEEEE. CDR3 protein: CASSLGGLAGETQYF. DNA for the CDR3: TGTGCCAGCAGCTTGGGGGGGCTAGCGGGAGAGACCCAGTACTTC.

This clonotype was seen a handful of times. The CDR3 loop is CATSGGAGANTGELFF. The CDR3 DNA is TGTGCCACCAGTGGCGGAGCGGGGGCGAACACCGGGGAGCTGTTTTTT. This sequence joins TRBV24-1 and TRBJ2-2; TRBD2 matches at 8 bases. The V and J ends lost 5 bases and 0 bases, in that order; junction bases with no gene match: 4. Germline loops: CDR1 KGHDR, CDR2 SFDVKD. The CDR3 totals 16 residues.

V and J are TRBV12-3 or TRBV12-4 and TRBJ2-7; 9 bases agree with TRBD2. V lost 3 bases, J lost 0 bases, and 6 bases stayed unmatched. The CDR3 runs 16 residues. CDR3: CASSFIAGVSSYEQYF. The CDR3 bases are TGTGCCAGCAGTTTCATAGCGGGGGTAAGCTCCTACGAGCAGTACTTC.

This clonotype has only a few counts. DNA for the CDR3: TGTGCCAGCAGCTTAGCGCGGGGGCCTAGCACAGATACGCAGTATTTT. As protein: CASSLARGPSTDTQYF. The V gene is TRBV7-2, the J gene TRBJ2-3, with a possible D match to TRBD2 (7 bases). V was trimmed by 0 bases and J by 0 bases, leaving 10 bases between them. The germline CDR1 and CDR2 sequences are SGHTA and FQGNSA. This CDR3 has 16 residues.

CDR3 in amino acids: CASSLNGGSYEQYF. The CDR3 DNA reads as TGTGCCAGCAGCCTAAATGGGGGGTCCTACGAGCAGTACTTC. The J gene is TRBJ2-7, the V gene TRBV2, with a possible D match to TRBD2 (6 bases). CDR3 length: 14 residues. V was clipped by 6 bases and J by 1 base, with 13 bases between them. Germline assignment: CDR1 SNHLY and CDR2 FYNNEI.

The sample holds a few counts of this clonotype. For the CDR3, the DNA is TGTGCCAGCAGCTTAGCCGGTCGGGGCGGGGCCACCTACAATGAGCAGTTCTTC. Amino acids: CASSLAGRGGATYNEQFF. The chain recombines TRBV7-8 with TRBJ2-1, with D possibly TRBD2 on 6 matching bases. The CDR3 has 18 amino acids. V lost 0 bases and J lost 2, with 17 bases in between. Germline assignment: CDR1 SGHVS and CDR2 FQNEAQ.

CDR3 DNA: TGCAGCGCTTTGGGGGAGGAGTATGAAAAACTGTTTTTT. Its protein product is CSALGEEYEKLFF. The V gene is TRBV29-1, the J gene TRBJ1-4; TRBD1 might be the D (5 bases). The CDR3 has 13 amino acids. V lost 7 bases, J lost 6 bases, and 15 bases lay in between. Per the germline V gene, CDR1 is SQVTM and CDR2 is ANQGSEA.